This record looks at one T cell receptor beta chain sequence and its context. This CDR3 has 16 amino acids. Unmatched junction bases numbered 13, after V lost 4 bases and J lost 6 bases. Per the germline V gene, CDR1 is SGHAT and CDR2 is FQNNGV. The data originate from a study of T cell responses to AZD1222 COVID-19 vaccine. The table came from immunoSEQ multiplex PCR; TCRdb's copy has only in-frame clones and leaves some out. The table has roughly 67,000 clones, more than 70% seen once. Material: peripheral blood, obtained on day 0 of AZD1222 vaccination. This chain joins TRBV11-2 and TRBJ2-7; 9 bases are a match to TRBD1. The clonotype comes from an adult in good health. The CDR3 DNA is TGTGCCAGCAGCTCGTTAACCGGGACAGGGTCCCGCGAGCAGTACTTC. This sequence encodes CASSSLTGTGSREQYF. Combining the CDR3 with reference TRBV11-2 and TRBJ2-7 gives the whole variable domain EAGVAQSPRYKIIEKRQSVAFWCNPISGHATLYWYQQILGQGPKLLIQFQNNGVVDDSQLPKDRFSAERLKGVDSTLKIQPAKLEDSAVYLCASSSLTGTGSREQYFGPGTRLTVT.